The sequence of this T cell receptor beta chain was determined in a study of tumor and adjacent non-tumor tissue in lung cancer. About the study: Histology: 12 adenocarcinoma, a couple of squamous cell carcinoma, 1 small cell lung cancer. On average, productive TCRbeta reads reached about 4.2 million per sample. Study conclusions and caveats: Top 100 clones took a larger repertoire share in normal lung. TCR diversity was significantly greater in tumor than normal lung tissue.

TCRbeta libraries were built with three rounds of nested PCR, modified from ARM-PCR. Using its own MiXCR run on the multiplex PCR reads, TCRdb lists one record per CDR3 protein. The profile covers fewer than 100,000 distinct CDR3 sequences, with 76% appearing a single time and 20% to 25% taken by the ten largest. RNA was extracted from bulk tissue without any cell sorting. More than 3 cm separated this lung sample from the edge of the tumor. As concerns this clonotype: Its specificity is unknown. An end of the junction differs from the germline gene, which may be a read error.

The clonotype comes from a woman between 45 and 60 years old with non-small cell lung cancer. The specimen was distant non-tumor lung tissue.

The CDR3 reads CPSSALGGRVTDTQYF. The DNA for the CDR3 is TGTCCCAGCTCCGCCTTAGGAGGGAGGGTCACAGATACGCAGTATTTT. The chain has TRBV6-2 or TRBV6-3 and TRBJ2-3; TRBD2 matches at 7 bases. This CDR3 is built from 16 residues. Germline V CDR1 and CDR2: MNHEY, SVGEGT.